This passage covers 22 T cell receptor beta chains from one sample sequenced in a study of T cell responses to AZD1222 COVID-19 vaccine. Assay: immunoSEQ multiplex PCR; the TCRdb copy retains only in-frame clones and omits some. The sample has some 130,000 clones; 90% to 95% are singletons. The material sequenced was peripheral blood, taken 28 days after the second AZD1222 dose. The receptors were sampled from an adult who received the AZD1222 COVID-19 vaccine.

J is TRBJ2-1 and V is TRBV10-3, with 8 bases matching TRBD2. The CDR3 spans 16 residues. V trimming: 2 bases; J trimming: 8 bases; junction bases outside the gene matches: 11. The germline CDR1 and CDR2 sequences are ENHRY and SYGVKD. CDR3 in DNA: TGTGCCATCAGTGAGGGGAGAGCGGGGGCCTGGGATGAGCAGTTCTTC. Translation: CAISEGRAGAWDEQFF.

The chain's CDR3 is CASSVSLRGGNNEQFF. Written as DNA, the CDR3 is TGTGCCAGCAGCGTATCGCTGCGGGGGGGGAACAATGAGCAGTTCTTC. The chain employs TRBV9 and TRBJ2-1, with 9 bases aligning to TRBD2. V dropped 1 base and J dropped 5; count of bases not matched to a gene: 7. The CDR3 is 16 residues long. Germline V gives CDR1 SGDLS, CDR2 YYNGEE.

This rearrangement joins TRBV5-5 to TRBJ1-1, with TRBD1 as a possible D gene (6 bases). V was pared by 3 bases and J by 1 base, with 16 bases between. CDR3 length: 16 amino acids. In germline, CDR1 is SGHKS, CDR2 YYEKEE (reference sequence). In DNA, the CDR3 is TGTGCCAGCAGCTCGTCCCCGGGACAAGGGAACACTGAAGCTTTCTTT. It yields the protein CASSSSPGQGNTEAFF. The entire variable domain, with the rest obtained from reference TRBV5-5 and TRBJ1-1, is as follows: DAGVTQSPTHLIKTRGQQVTLRCSPISGHKSVSWYQQVLGQGPQFIFQYYEKEERGRGNFPDRFSARQFPNYSSELNVNALLLGDSALYLCASSSSPGQGNTEAFFGQGTRLTVV.

The chain employs TRBV5-1 and TRBJ2-3; 9 bases are shared with TRBD1. Germline V gene data show CDR1 as SGHRS and CDR2 as YFSETQ. The length of the CDR3 is 15 residues. Germline trimming cut 4 bases from V and 4 bases from J; bases unmatched to any gene: 7. The CDR3 DNA sequence: TGCGCCAGCAGCACGGGACAGGGAGGTCCAGATACGCAGTATTTT. Translated, it gives CASSTGQGGPDTQYF. The full variable domain, with the rest looked up from reference TRBV5-1 and TRBJ2-3, is KAGVTQTPRYLIKTRGQQVTLSCSPISGHRSVSWYQQTPGQGLQFLFEYFSETQRNKGNFPGRFSGRQFSNSRSEMNVSTLELGDSALYLCASSTGQGGPDTQYFGPGTRLTVL.

V gene TRBV28 combines with J gene TRBJ1-6, with TRBD1 matching over 7 bases. Unmatched junction bases numbered 3, after V lost 2 bases and J lost 5 bases. This CDR3 has 15 amino acids. Germline assignment: CDR1 MDHEN and CDR2 SYDVKM. The CDR3 spells CASSLGDRNNSPLHF. The DNA for the CDR3 is TGTGCCAGCAGTTTAGGGGACAGAAATAATTCACCCCTCCACTTT.

The V gene is TRBV19, the J gene TRBJ1-1; D may be TRBD1 (5 bases). This CDR3 comprises 14 residues. Looked up from germline, CDR1 is LNHDA and CDR2 is SQIVND (reference sequence). Trimming pared 3 bases from V and 4 bases from J, leaving 12 bases between. The CDR3 DNA follows: TGTGCCAGTAGTATCTCCTGGGGGGTCACTGAAGCTTTCTTT. It codes for CASSISWGVTEAFF. Variable domain in full (rest from reference TRBV19 and TRBJ1-1): DGGITQSPKYLFRKEGQNVTLSCEQNLNHDAMYWYRQDPGQGLRLIYYSQIVNDFQKGDIAEGYSVSREKKESFPLTVTSAQKNPTAFYLCASSISWGVTEAFFGQGTRLTVV.

J is TRBJ1-4 and V is TRBV5-5; a possible D gene is TRBD1 (6 bases). The CDR3 is 14 amino acids. The germline V gene encodes CDR1 SGHKS and CDR2 YYEKEE (reference sequence). V dropped 4 bases and J dropped 8 bases, with 15 bases sitting between them. The CDR3 loop is CASSRGGHLEKLFF. CDR3 nucleotide sequence: TGTGCCAGCAGCCGGGGGGGACACTTGGAAAAACTGTTTTTT.

The V call is TRBV29-1, the J call TRBJ2-3; D might be TRBD2 (5 bases). V shed 6 bases and J shed 7 bases, with 20 bases lying between them. Per the germline V gene, CDR1 is SQVTM and CDR2 is ANQGSEA. CDR3 length equals 14 residues. Here the CDR3 reads CSVGPGVVGYTQYF. CDR3 DNA sequence: TGCAGCGTAGGTCCCGGGGTGGTGGGATATACGCAGTATTTT.

Here the CDR3 DNA reads TGTGCCCCAACCCGGGACAGGGCGTACTATCAGCCCCAGCATTTT. Translating gives CAPTRDRAYYQPQHF. The chain recombines TRBV6-4 with TRBJ1-5; 9 positions agree with TRBD1. Germline CDR1 and CDR2: MRHNA and SNTAGT. This CDR3 has 15 residues. V lost 11 bases and J lost 5; bases outside the gene matches: 13.

The chain joins TRBV4-2 to TRBJ1-1; possible D gene TRBD1, 5 bases. Between the trimmed V and J ends, which lost 3 bases and 1 base, there was a span of 12 bases. The CDR3 consists of 15 residues. Germline V gene data show CDR1 as LGHNA and CDR2 as YNFKEQ. The CDR3, as DNA: TGTGCCAGCAGCCAGGGGGTCGCCGAGAACACTGAAGCTTTCTTT. Protein product: CASSQGVAENTEAFF.

DNA of the CDR3: TGCGCCAGCAGCCCGCCAGACAGGGCCGCGGGAAACACCATATATTTT. Translation: CASSPPDRAAGNTIYF. The gene calls are TRBV4-1 and TRBJ1-3, with 7 bases lining up with TRBD1. This CDR3 has 16 amino acids. V was clipped by 4 bases and J by 4 bases; unmatched bases: 10. Germline-derived CDR1 and CDR2 are MGHRA and YSYEKL.

The chain joins TRBV7-9 to TRBJ1-1; 7 nucleotides match TRBD1. The CDR3 has 17 residues. The germline V gene encodes CDR1 SEHNR and CDR2 FQNEAQ (reference sequence). With 9 bases clipped from V and 6 bases from J, the junction kept 22 bases outside the gene matches. The CDR3 DNA follows: TGTGCCAGAGAAGAACTGGTAGTGGGCAGGGGGTTCGCTGAAGCTTTCTTT. It encodes CAREELVVGRGFAEAFF.

This rearrangement joins TRBV10-2 to TRBJ1-2; 8 bases align to TRBD1. Losses at the gene ends were 1 base for V and 6 bases for J; bases not matched to a gene: 4. There are 14 residues in the CDR3. The V gene's germline CDR1 is WSHSY and CDR2 SAAADI. For the CDR3, the DNA is TGCGCCAGCAGTGAGTGGACAGGGTCCAATGGCTACACCTTC. The encoded protein is CASSEWTGSNGYTF.

The chain recombines TRBV13 with TRBJ1-6, with 9 bases that match TRBD1. The length of the CDR3 is 14 residues. The junction had 5 bases not matched to a gene; V was cut back by 5 bases and J by 9 bases. Looked up from germline, CDR1 is PRHDT and CDR2 is FYEKMQ (reference sequence). The CDR3 region has the DNA TGTGCCAGCAGCCTCATACAGGGGGCTTCACCCCTCCACTTT. Its protein product is CASSLIQGASPLHF.

The chain employs TRBV19 and TRBJ1-2; maybe TRBD1 (6 bases). From germline, CDR1 is LNHDA and CDR2 SQIVND (reference sequence). The CDR3 consists of 16 residues. V lost 0 bases, J lost 5 bases, and 16 bases lay in between. CDR3: CASSIEPGVKLYGYTF. The CDR3 DNA follows: TGTGCCAGTAGTATAGAGCCAGGGGTGAAGTTATATGGCTACACCTTC.

This rearrangement joins TRBV5-6 to TRBJ2-2; no definite D call. Trimming removed 4 bases from V and 4 bases from J, with 11 bases in between. CDR3 length equals 14 residues. CDR1 is SGHDT and CDR2 is YYEEEE in the germline V gene. DNA for the CDR3: TGTGCCAGCAGCCGTGTGGGCGGCACCGGGGAGCTGTTTTTT. Its protein is CASSRVGGTGELFF.

This sequence joins TRBV7-8 and TRBJ1-2; TRBD1 aligns across 8 bases. The V segment lost 3 bases and the J segment 4 bases; nucleotides outside the gene matches: 7. There are 15 residues in the CDR3. Germline assignment: CDR1 SGHVS and CDR2 FQNEAQ. The CDR3 here is CASSFQDRGGYGYTF. CDR3 nucleotides: TGTGCCAGCAGCTTTCAAGACAGGGGAGGCTATGGCTACACCTTC.

In its sample, this clone was seen once. The chain joins TRBV25-1 to TRBJ1-2; maybe TRBD1 (6 bases). V shed 4 bases and J shed 2 bases, with 8 bases lying between them. The CDR3 extends over 13 amino acids. The germline gives CDR1 MGHDK, CDR2 SYGVNS. The CDR3 here is CASSAGTNYGYTF. The CDR3 DNA reads TGTGCCAGCAGTGCCGGGACAAACTATGGCTACACCTTC.

This sequence joins TRBV6-5 and TRBJ1-5, with 7 bases matching TRBD1. The CDR3 runs to 15 residues. The V gene's germline CDR1 is MNHEY and CDR2 SVGAGI. The V segment lost 4 bases and the J segment 0 bases; nucleotides outside the gene matches: 3. The CDR3 DNA is TGTGCCAGCAGTTCACAGGGGCATAGCAATCAGCCCCAGCATTTT. Translating gives CASSSQGHSNQPQHF.

The chain uses TRBV4-1 and TRBJ1-2; D call uncertain. V was cut by 2 bases and J by 8 bases, with 12 bases left in between. Germline values: CDR1 MGHRA, CDR2 YSYEKL. CDR3 length equals 13 residues. The CDR3 loop reads CASSQLPALGYTF. As DNA, the CDR3 is TGCGCCAGCAGCCAACTACCCGCTTTGGGCTACACCTTC.

V gene TRBV29-1 combines with J gene TRBJ2-4; D not certain. This CDR3 comprises 13 residues. Trimming removed 6 bases at V and 7 bases at J, with 16 bases between. Germline CDR1 SQVTM, CDR2 ANQGSEA. The DNA for the CDR3 is TGCAGCGTAGGACGGTCCGTGGGGAACATTCAGTACTTC. Protein product: CSVGRSVGNIQYF.

This rearrangement joins TRBV6-4 to TRBJ2-3; 10 bases map to TRBD2. V lost 4 bases to trimming and J lost 1 base; unmatched junction nucleotides: 5. Germline V lookup: CDR1 MRHNA, CDR2 SNTAGT. The CDR3 spans 16 residues. CDR3 in amino acids: CASSVSGTSGTDTQYF. CDR3 in DNA: TGTGCCAGCAGTGTATCCGGGACTAGCGGCACAGATACGCAGTATTTT.